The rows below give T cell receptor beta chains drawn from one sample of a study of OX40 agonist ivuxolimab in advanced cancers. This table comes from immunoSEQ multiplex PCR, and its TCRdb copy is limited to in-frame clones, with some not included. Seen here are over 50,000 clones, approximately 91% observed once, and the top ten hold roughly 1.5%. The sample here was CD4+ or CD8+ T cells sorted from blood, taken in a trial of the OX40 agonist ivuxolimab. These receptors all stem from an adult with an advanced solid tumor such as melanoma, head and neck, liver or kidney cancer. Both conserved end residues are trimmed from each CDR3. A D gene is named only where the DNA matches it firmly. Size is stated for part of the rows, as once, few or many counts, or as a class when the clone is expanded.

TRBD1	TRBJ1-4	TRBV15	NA	ATSRTGGSEKLF
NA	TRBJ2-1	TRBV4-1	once	ASSRPGTLYNEQF
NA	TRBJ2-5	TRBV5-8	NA	ASSSSPGLIQETQY
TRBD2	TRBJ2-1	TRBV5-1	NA	ASSPLAGDNNEQF
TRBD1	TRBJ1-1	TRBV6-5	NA	ASSYQQGVGAEAF
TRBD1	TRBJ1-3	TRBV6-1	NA	ASSGDRGFSSGNTIY
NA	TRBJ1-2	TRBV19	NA	ASSIGTDYGYT
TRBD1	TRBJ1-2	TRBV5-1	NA	ASSPDRDYGYT
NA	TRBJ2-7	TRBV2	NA	ASTGRGGGGEQY
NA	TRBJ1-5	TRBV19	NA	ASSTGGFYSNQPQH
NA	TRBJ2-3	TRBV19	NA	ASKDVRSDTQY
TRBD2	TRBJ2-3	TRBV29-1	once	SVALAGTDTQY
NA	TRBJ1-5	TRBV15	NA	ATRAGGVRDQPQH
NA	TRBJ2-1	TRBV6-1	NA	ASSEFLLASNEQF
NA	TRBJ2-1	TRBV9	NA	ASSGWDKYNEQF
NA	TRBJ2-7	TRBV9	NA	ASSPTGTKTFGEQY
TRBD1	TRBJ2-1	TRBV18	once	ASSPPNGQGAFNEQF
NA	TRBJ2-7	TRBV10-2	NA	ASRGTSEQY
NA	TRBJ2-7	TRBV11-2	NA	ASSLDPSSYEQY
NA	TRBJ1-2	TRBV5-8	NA	ASSLSWVMGYT
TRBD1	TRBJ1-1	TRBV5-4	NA	ASSGGQGRGTEAF
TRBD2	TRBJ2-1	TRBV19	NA	ASSEVAGLDEQF
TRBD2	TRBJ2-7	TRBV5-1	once	ASSLSLAGETYEQY
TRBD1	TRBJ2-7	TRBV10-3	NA	AITLGPGQGYEQY
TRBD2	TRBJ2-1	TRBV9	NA	ASSARERDPYNEQF
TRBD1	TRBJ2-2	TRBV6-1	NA	ANSQGQGVAGELF
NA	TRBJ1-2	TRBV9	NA	ASSVDGFNYGYT
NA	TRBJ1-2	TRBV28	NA	ASSWQGGRWGYT
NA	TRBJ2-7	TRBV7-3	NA	ASSLADPGFSYEQY
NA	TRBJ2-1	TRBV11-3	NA	ASSPNSYNEQF
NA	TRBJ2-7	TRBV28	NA	ASMSSGDPAYEQY
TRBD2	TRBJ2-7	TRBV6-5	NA	ASSKGLARDEQY
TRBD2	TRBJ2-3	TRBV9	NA	ASSGRLAFADTQY
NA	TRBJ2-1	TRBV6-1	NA	ASSVLRDLNEQF
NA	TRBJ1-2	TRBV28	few	ASREQGYGYT
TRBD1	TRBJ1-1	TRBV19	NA	ASSRGQEARDTEAF
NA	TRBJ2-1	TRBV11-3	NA	ASSLDGGEQF
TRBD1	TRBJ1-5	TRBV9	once	ASSVGPTGNQPQH
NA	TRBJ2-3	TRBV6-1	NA	ASSEAKDGYTDTQY
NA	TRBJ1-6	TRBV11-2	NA	ASTVSPGSASPLH
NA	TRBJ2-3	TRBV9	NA	ASSVGEDTQY